The 21 T cell receptor beta chains in this list originate from one sample, sequenced in a study of blood T cell repertoires in COVID-19. TCRdb's copy holds only in-frame clones and misses some; the assay was immunoSEQ multiplex PCR. The sample lists about 280,000 clones, around nine tenths seen once, with less than 0.95% in the top ten. Sequenced sample: peripheral blood. Source of these receptors: a woman aged 40 to 50 who had recovered from COVID-19.

V usage is TRBV19 and J usage is TRBJ1-1, with TRBD1 as a possible D gene (5 bases). The CDR3 is made up of 11 amino acids. Germline assignment: CDR1 LNHDA and CDR2 SQIVND (reference sequence). V lost 5 bases, J lost 10 bases, and 11 bases lay in between. The CDR3 bases are TGTGCCAGTAGTGGGGGGTTTTCAGCTTTCTTT. Its translation: CASSGGFSAFF.

The V and J genes are TRBV5-1 and TRBJ2-3, with D perhaps TRBD2 (6 bases). This CDR3 has 15 residues. CDR1 SGHRS and CDR2 YFSETQ come from the germline V gene. Deletions cut 1 base from V and 2 bases from J, with 11 bases between. The CDR3 is CASSLQGGTTDTQYF. The CDR3 DNA reads as TGCGCCAGCAGCTTGCAGGGAGGTACCACAGATACGCAGTATTTT. Using reference TRBV5-1 and TRBJ2-3 for the parts outside the CDR3, the full variable domain is KAGVTQTPRYLIKTRGQQVTLSCSPISGHRSVSWYQQTPGQGLQFLFEYFSETQRNKGNFPGRFSGRQFSNSRSEMNVSTLELGDSALYLCASSLQGGTTDTQYFGPGTRLTVL.

The gene calls are TRBV9 and TRBJ2-2, with D unclear. Trimming shortened V by 6 bases and J by 6 bases, and 12 bases separated the two germline ends. Germline V gene lookup returns CDR1 SGDLS and CDR2 YYNGEE. The CDR3 is 13 residues long. As DNA, the CDR3 is TGTGCCAGCACCCCCGATGGCCCCGGGGAGCTGTTTTTT. Residues: CASTPDGPGELFF.

In its sample, this clone was seen once. The chain employs TRBV19 and TRBJ1-5; perhaps TRBD1 as D (5 bases). CDR3 length: 14 residues. In germline, CDR1 is LNHDA, CDR2 SQIVND (reference sequence). With 7 bases removed from V and 0 bases from J, the gap between germline ends came to 10 bases. The CDR3 DNA reads as TGTGCCAGTACAGGGCCGGATAGCAATCAGCCCCAGCATTTT. The encoded protein is CASTGPDSNQPQHF.

The V gene is TRBV7-3, the J gene TRBJ1-3; the match to TRBD1 covers 7 bases. The J segment lost 2 bases and the V segment lost 5 bases, leaving 9 bases of the junction unmatched. The CDR3 contains 16 residues. The germline gives CDR1 SGHTA, CDR2 FQGTGA. This CDR3 is CASSKGPTGAGNTIYF. The CDR3 bases are TGTGCCAGCAGCAAAGGGCCCACAGGGGCTGGAAACACCATATATTTT.

This chain uses TRBV9 with TRBJ1-5; 7 bases are a match to TRBD1. Germline V gene lookup returns CDR1 SGDLS and CDR2 YYNGEE. V was pared by 5 bases and J by 4 bases, with 9 bases of the junction left unmatched. The CDR3 loop spans 15 amino acids. CDR3 sequence reads: CASSPRGTENQPQHF. CDR3 sequence (DNA): TGTGCCAGCAGTCCTAGGGGGACAGAAAATCAGCCCCAGCATTTT.

This sequence joins TRBV9 and TRBJ2-2; 12 bases are shared with TRBD2. V was clipped by 3 bases and J by 5 bases; unmatched bases: 5. There are 16 residues in the CDR3. Germline V gene data show CDR1 as SGDLS and CDR2 as YYNGEE. The CDR3 DNA reads as TGTGCCAGCAGCGCCCAACTAGCGGGAGGTACCGGGGAGCTGTTTTTT. Protein: CASSAQLAGGTGELFF. The variable domain in full, completed from reference TRBV9 and TRBJ2-2, reads DSGVTQTPKHLITATGQRVTLRCSPRSGDLSVYWYQQSLDQGLQFLIQYYNGEERAKGNILERFSAQQFPDLHSELNLSSLELGDSALYFCASSAQLAGGTGELFFGEGSRLTVL.

The chain has TRBV18 and TRBJ2-1, with 10 bases matching TRBD1. Germline V gives CDR1 KGHSH, CDR2 LQKENI. The CDR3 runs to 15 residues. J gave up 5 bases and V 4 bases, and 5 bases lay outside the gene matches. The CDR3 coding sequence is TGTGCCAGCTCACGCGGGACAGGGGCCCACAATGAGCAGTTCTTC. It is translated as CASSRGTGAHNEQFF.

The chain joins TRBV18 to TRBJ2-2; TRBD1 matches at 8 bases. Trimming took 5 bases from V and 1 from J; bases not matched to a gene: 3. This CDR3 has 15 amino acids. The germline V gene encodes CDR1 KGHSH and CDR2 LQKENI. In DNA, the CDR3 is TGTGCCAGCTCATCCGGGACAGGGAACACCGGGGAGCTGTTTTTT. This sequence encodes CASSSGTGNTGELFF.

V gene TRBV27 combines with J gene TRBJ2-4, with 8 bases fitting TRBD1. The germline CDR1 and CDR2 sequences are MNHEY and SMNVEV (reference sequence). The V gene end was trimmed by 5 bases and the J gene end by 2 bases; junction bases not matched to a gene: 5. The CDR3 has 15 residues. DNA of the CDR3: TGTGCCAGCAGTCCCAGGACAGGGACCAAAAACATTCAGTACTTC. This encodes CASSPRTGTKNIQYF.

The chain recombines TRBV6-5 with TRBJ1-1; TRBD1 agrees at 9 bases. CDR3 length: 14 amino acids. The ends lost 11 bases at V and 4 bases at J; junction bases unmatched: 11. CDR1 MNHEY and CDR2 SVGAGI come from the germline V gene. Written as DNA, the CDR3 is TGTGCCTCATGGACAGGGGCGATGGGCACTGAAGCTTTCTTT. Encoded protein: CASWTGAMGTEAFF.

The chain joins TRBV7-3 to TRBJ1-1; no clear D gene. Germline loops: CDR1 SGHTA, CDR2 FQGTGA. V was cut by 2 bases and J by 3 bases, with 7 bases left in between. The CDR3 loop spans 13 amino acids. CDR3 sequence reads: CASSLREDTEAFF. CDR3 DNA sequence: TGTGCCAGCAGCTTACGAGAGGACACTGAAGCTTTCTTT.

There are a few counts of this clone. Other DNA sequences in this sample translate to the same CDR3. The chain couples TRBV7-6 to TRBJ2-1; D not certain. This CDR3 contains 14 residues. V was trimmed by 1 base and J by 4 bases, leaving 8 bases between them. Germline CDR1 is SGHVS and CDR2 is FNYEAQ. The CDR3 DNA follows: TGTGCCAGCAGCTTAGATCTCCCGTACAATGAGCAGTTCTTC. Amino acids: CASSLDLPYNEQFF.

This chain uses TRBV7-9 with TRBJ2-5; 7 bases line up with TRBD2. With V trimmed by 1 base and J by 1 base, 12 bases remained unmatched. Germline CDR1 and CDR2: SEHNR and FQNEAQ (reference sequence). The CDR3 spans 18 residues. This chain's CDR3 is CASSLVGLAEASQETQYF. The CDR3 DNA is TGTGCCAGCAGCTTAGTAGGGCTAGCGGAAGCGTCCCAAGAGACCCAGTACTTC. The full variable domain, rest sourced from reference TRBV7-9 and TRBJ2-5, is DTGVSQNPRHKITKRGQNVTFRCDPISEHNRLYWYRQTLGQGPEFLTYFQNEAQLEKSRLLSDRFSAERPKGSFSTLEIQRTEQGDSAMYLCASSLVGLAEASQETQYFGPGTRLLVL.

Only one count was recorded for this clone. V usage is TRBV27 and J usage is TRBJ1-5; tentatively, D is TRBD1 (6 bases). There are 13 residues in the CDR3. V was trimmed by 5 bases and J by 5 bases, leaving 10 bases between them. Looked up from germline, CDR1 is MNHEY and CDR2 is SMNVEV (reference sequence). The CDR3: CASSPNRDQPQHF. The CDR3 bases are TGTGCCAGCAGTCCAAACAGGGATCAGCCCCAGCATTTT.

The chain couples TRBV30 to TRBJ2-1; 12 nucleotides match TRBD2. V lost 3 bases, J lost 9 bases, and 12 bases stayed unmatched. This CDR3 contains 16 residues. The germline V gene has CDR1 GTSNPN and CDR2 SVGIG (reference sequence). CDR3 DNA: TGTGCCTGGAGGCCATCTAGCGGGAGGGCCTTGGGTGAGCAGTTCTTC. Translation gives CAWRPSSGRALGEQFF.

V is TRBV7-2 and J is TRBJ2-3; 8 bases line up with TRBD1. The CDR3 covers 15 residues. J gave up 0 bases and V 4 bases, and 3 bases lay outside the gene matches. Germline lookup yields CDR1 SGHTA and CDR2 FQGNSA. The CDR3 sequence: CASSSDRASTDTQYF. The CDR3 DNA is TGTGCCAGCAGCTCGGACAGGGCTAGCACAGATACGCAGTATTTT.

The chain employs TRBV9 and TRBJ2-3, with TRBD1 identical over 10 bases. V shed 2 bases and J 3 bases; nucleotides not matched to a gene: 3. Per the germline V gene, CDR1 is SGDLS and CDR2 is YYNGEE. The CDR3 loop spans 15 amino acids. The CDR3 DNA sequence: TGTGCCAGCAGCGTCGGACAGGGGGGGACAGATACGCAGTATTTT. Translated, it gives CASSVGQGGTDTQYF.

The CDR3 loop is CASRLGPESNQPQHF. DNA of the CDR3: TGTGCCAGCAGGCTAGGCCCGGAAAGCAATCAGCCCCAGCATTTT. V gene TRBV6-5 combines with J gene TRBJ1-5, with D unclear. The V gene lost 6 bases and the J gene lost 1 base, with 13 bases spanning the gap. Germline V gene sequence: CDR1 MNHEY, CDR2 SVGAGI. The CDR3 length is 15 residues.

V is TRBV7-3 and J is TRBJ2-3; D is uncertain. Trimming removed 3 bases at V and 4 bases at J, with 11 bases between. The CDR3 length is 14 residues. Germline CDR1 is SGHTA and CDR2 is FQGTGA. CDR3: CASSLSREADTQYF. The CDR3 bases are TGTGCCAGCAGCTTGTCCCGCGAGGCAGATACGCAGTATTTT.

The rearrangement joins TRBV9 to TRBJ2-3, with D possibly being TRBD2 (7 bases). Germline CDR1 SGDLS, CDR2 YYNGEE. The V and J ends lost 0 bases and 10 bases respectively, with 21 bases between them. The length of the CDR3 is 16 residues. Here the CDR3 DNA reads TGTGCCAGCAGCGTAGGGGGTAGCGGGCCACAGGGAGCGCAGTATTTT. Protein sequence: CASSVGGSGPQGAQYF.